This T cell receptor (beta chain) was sequenced in a study of blood T cell repertoires in COVID-19. Study summary: The study drew acute and convalescent COVID-19 samples from the United States, Italy and Spain. T cells, B-cell-depleted T cells, or PBMCs provided the cDNA or gDNA that served as material.

With 6 bases removed from V and 4 bases from J, the gap between germline ends came to 10 bases. CDR1 is KGHSH, CDR2 LQKENI, per germline. This CDR3 spans 13 amino acids. In the source study's methods: Reference gene primer amplification gave nucleated cell count estimates. Method: immunoSEQ multiplex PCR; TCRdb's copy keeps in-frame clones and lacks some. That table supplies the V and J calls and clone size; D and trimming were determined from the DNA. The sample shows about 75,000 clones, approximately 90% of them seen only once. The specimen was peripheral blood. The sequence came from a human donor in a cohort sampled during active COVID-19. This rearrangement joins TRBV18 to TRBJ2-1; D is perhaps TRBD2 (6 bases). CDR3 amino acids: CASSRSGYNEQFF. The CDR3 DNA is TGTGCCAGCTCCCGTAGCGGATACAATGAGCAGTTCTTC.